A single sample is the source of the 9 T cell receptor beta chains below, sequenced in a study of T cell responses to AZD1222 COVID-19 vaccine. This table comes from immunoSEQ multiplex PCR, and its TCRdb copy is limited to in-frame clones, with some not included. The data contain about 130,000 clones, roughly 82% of them singletons. The source material was peripheral blood, sampled on day 0 of AZD1222 vaccination. These receptors were collected from an adult in good health.

The rearrangement uses TRBV28 and TRBJ1-5; D gene uncertain. The V and J ends lost 5 bases and 2 bases respectively, with 10 bases between them. The germline V gene has CDR1 MDHEN and CDR2 SYDVKM. The CDR3 consists of 14 residues. CDR3 residues: CASSPEIRNQPQHF. CDR3 coding DNA: TGTGCCAGCAGTCCCGAAATACGCAATCAGCCCCAGCATTTT.

This chain connects TRBV28 to TRBJ2-3, with D perhaps matching TRBD1 or TRBD2 (5 bases each). Germline V gene sequence: CDR1 MDHEN, CDR2 SYDVKM. The V end lost 7 bases, the J end lost 0 bases, and 17 bases lay between the germline ends. This CDR3 comprises 16 residues. This CDR3 is CASMGRIGDSTDTQYF. The CDR3 DNA reads as TGTGCCAGCATGGGGCGGATCGGGGACAGCACAGATACGCAGTATTTT.

In its sample, this clone was seen a few times. The rearrangement links TRBV5-4 to TRBJ2-3, with unresolved D. CDR1 is SGHNT, CDR2 YYREEE, per germline (reference sequence). The CDR3 runs 12 residues. Trimming shortened V by 0 bases and J by 5 bases, and 4 bases separated the two germline ends. The CDR3 DNA is TGTGCCAGCAGCTTGGGGGTAGATACGCAGTATTTT. It codes for CASSLGVDTQYF.

J is TRBJ1-1 and V is TRBV3-1 (or the pseudogene TRBV3-2); D is unresolved. CDR1 LGHDT and CDR2 YNNKEL come from the germline V gene (reference sequence). This CDR3 is built from 18 residues. V was cut by 1 base and J by 0 bases, with 18 bases left in between. CDR3 residues: CASSQARTKSPLNTEAFF. The CDR3 region has the DNA TGTGCCAGCAGCCAAGCCCGAACCAAATCCCCCTTGAACACTGAAGCTTTCTTT.

V gene TRBV29-1 combines with J gene TRBJ2-2, with 7 bases matching TRBD2. CDR3 size: 14 residues. Germline CDR1 is SQVTM and CDR2 is ANQGSEA. Unmatched junction bases numbered 7, after V lost 2 bases and J lost 7 bases. CDR3 amino acids: CSVESGSGYGELFF. The CDR3 DNA reads as TGCAGCGTTGAATCGGGTAGCGGGTACGGGGAGCTGTTTTTT.

This clone showed up just a few times. The rearrangement links TRBV6-7 to TRBJ2-5; 7 bases are shared with TRBD1. TRBV6-7 is filed as an ORF, its function uncertain. Unmatched junction bases numbered 21, after V lost 1 base and J lost 4 bases. The CDR3 is 20 residues long. The CDR3, as DNA: TGTGCCAGCAGTTACTTCGGTATCCCGCCGGAACAGGGGCCTGGAGAGACCCAGTACTTC. Its protein is CASSYFGIPPEQGPGETQYF.

The chain recombines TRBV2 with TRBJ1-1, with D possibly being TRBD1 (5 bases). The CDR3 totals 14 residues. Trimming removed 5 bases from V and 7 bases from J, with 17 bases in between. The germline gives CDR1 SNHLY, CDR2 FYNNEI. The CDR3: CASSPRGRGDEAFF. CDR3 bases: TGTGCCAGCAGTCCCCGAGGGAGGGGAGATGAAGCTTTCTTT.

This chain uses TRBV6-1 with TRBJ1-5; D is ambiguous. Germline V gene lookup returns CDR1 MNHNS and CDR2 SASEGT. This CDR3 is built from 15 residues. Trimming left V 0 bases short and J 5 bases short, with 11 bases between. Written as DNA, the CDR3 is TGTGCCAGCAGTGAAGCTTGGGCCCCTCATCAGCCCCAGCATTTT. Encoded protein: CASSEAWAPHQPQHF.

Only a few counts were recorded for this clone. This chain uses TRBV28 with TRBJ1-1; TRBD1 aligns across 8 bases. The germline V gene has CDR1 MDHEN and CDR2 SYDVKM. Trimming at V came to 5 bases and at J to 6 bases, leaving 14 bases not matched to a gene. The CDR3 is 16 amino acids. The CDR3 protein is CASSPDRGTRYPEAFF. The CDR3 region has the DNA TGTGCCAGCAGTCCCGACAGGGGCACCCGTTACCCTGAAGCTTTCTTT.